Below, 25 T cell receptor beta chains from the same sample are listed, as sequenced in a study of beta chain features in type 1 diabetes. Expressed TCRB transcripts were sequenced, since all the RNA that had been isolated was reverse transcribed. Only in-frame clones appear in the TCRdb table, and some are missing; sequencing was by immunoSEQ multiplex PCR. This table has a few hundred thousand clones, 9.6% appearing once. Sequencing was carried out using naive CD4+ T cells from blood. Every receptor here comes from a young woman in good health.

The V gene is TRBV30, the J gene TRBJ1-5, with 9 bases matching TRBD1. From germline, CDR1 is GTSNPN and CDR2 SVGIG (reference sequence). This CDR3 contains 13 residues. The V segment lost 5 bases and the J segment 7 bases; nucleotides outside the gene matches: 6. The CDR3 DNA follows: TGTGCCTGGGGACAGGGGATGGGGCAGCCCCAGCATTTT. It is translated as CAWGQGMGQPQHF.

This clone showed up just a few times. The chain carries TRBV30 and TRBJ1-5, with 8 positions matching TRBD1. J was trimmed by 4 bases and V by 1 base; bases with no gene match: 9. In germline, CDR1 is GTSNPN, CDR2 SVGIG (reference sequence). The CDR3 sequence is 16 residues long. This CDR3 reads CAWSALGQGSNQPQHF. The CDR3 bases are TGTGCCTGGAGTGCGCTAGGACAGGGTAGTAATCAGCCCCAGCATTTT.

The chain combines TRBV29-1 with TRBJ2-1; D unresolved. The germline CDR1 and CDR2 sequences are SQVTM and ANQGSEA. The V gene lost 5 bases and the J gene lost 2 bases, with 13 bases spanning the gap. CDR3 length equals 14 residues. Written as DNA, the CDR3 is TGCAGCGTTCCCCTGGCGGAGACCTACAATGAGCAGTTCTTC. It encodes CSVPLAETYNEQFF.

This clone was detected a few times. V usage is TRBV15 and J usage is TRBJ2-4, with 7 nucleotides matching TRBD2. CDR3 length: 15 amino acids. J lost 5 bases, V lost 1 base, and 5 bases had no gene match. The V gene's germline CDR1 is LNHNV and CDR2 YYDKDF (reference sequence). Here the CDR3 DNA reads TGTGCCACCAGCAGAGCTGGCCTAGCGGAAAACATTCAGTACTTC. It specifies CATSRAGLAENIQYF.

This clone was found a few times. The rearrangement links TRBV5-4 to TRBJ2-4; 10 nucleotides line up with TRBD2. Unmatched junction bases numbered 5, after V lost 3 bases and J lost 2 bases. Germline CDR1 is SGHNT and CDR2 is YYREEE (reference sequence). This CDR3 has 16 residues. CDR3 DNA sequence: TGTGCCAGCAGCTCAAGCGGGGGGGCCACCAAAAACATTCAGTACTTC. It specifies CASSSSGGATKNIQYF.

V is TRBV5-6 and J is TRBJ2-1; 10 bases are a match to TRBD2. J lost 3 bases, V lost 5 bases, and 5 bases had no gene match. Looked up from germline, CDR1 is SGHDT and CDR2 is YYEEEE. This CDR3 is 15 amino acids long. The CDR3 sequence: CASSGGLAHYNEQFF. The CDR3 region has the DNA TGTGCCAGCAGTGGGGGACTAGCGCACTACAATGAGCAGTTCTTC.

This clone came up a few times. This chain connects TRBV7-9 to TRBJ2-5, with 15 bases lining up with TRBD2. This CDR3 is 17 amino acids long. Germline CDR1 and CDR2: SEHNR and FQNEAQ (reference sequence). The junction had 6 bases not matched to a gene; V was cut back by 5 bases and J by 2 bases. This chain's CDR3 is CASSPPGLAGGQETQYF. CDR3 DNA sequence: TGTGCCAGCAGCCCACCGGGACTAGCGGGGGGACAAGAGACCCAGTACTTC.

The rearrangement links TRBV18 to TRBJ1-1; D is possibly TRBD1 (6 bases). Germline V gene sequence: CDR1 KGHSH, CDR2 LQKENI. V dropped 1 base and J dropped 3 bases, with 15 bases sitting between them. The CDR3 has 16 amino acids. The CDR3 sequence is CASSPRGGLGYTEAFF. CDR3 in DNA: TGTGCCAGCTCACCACGGGGGGGCCTGGGTTACACTGAAGCTTTCTTT.

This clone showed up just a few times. The CDR3 nucleotides are TGCGCCAGCAGCCAAGAACCGGGACAGGGTGGAGAAAAACTGTTTTTT. Translating it yields CASSQEPGQGGEKLFF. The V gene is TRBV4-1, the J gene TRBJ1-4; 9 bases match TRBD1. Germline CDR1 reads MGHRA; CDR2 reads YSYEKL. The V segment lost 0 bases and the J segment 8 bases; nucleotides outside the gene matches: 7. This CDR3 comprises 16 residues.

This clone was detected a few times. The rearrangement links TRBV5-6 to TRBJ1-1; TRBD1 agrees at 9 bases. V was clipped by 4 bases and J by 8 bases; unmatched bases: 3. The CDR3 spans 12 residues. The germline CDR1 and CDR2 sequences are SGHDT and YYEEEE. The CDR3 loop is CASSRGTGEAFF. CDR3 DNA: TGTGCCAGCAGCCGCGGGACAGGGGAAGCTTTCTTT.

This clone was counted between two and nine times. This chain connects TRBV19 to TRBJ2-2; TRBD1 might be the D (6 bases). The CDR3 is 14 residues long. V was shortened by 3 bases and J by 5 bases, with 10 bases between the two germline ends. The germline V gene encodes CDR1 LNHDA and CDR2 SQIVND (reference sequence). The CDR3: CASSITGSTGELFF. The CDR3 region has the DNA TGTGCCAGTAGTATCACAGGGTCAACCGGGGAGCTGTTTTTT. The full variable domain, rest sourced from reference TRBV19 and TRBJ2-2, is DGGITQSPKYLFRKEGQNVTLSCEQNLNHDAMYWYRQDPGQGLRLIYYSQIVNDFQKGDIAEGYSVSREKKESFPLTVTSAQKNPTAFYLCASSITGSTGELFFGEGSRLTVL.

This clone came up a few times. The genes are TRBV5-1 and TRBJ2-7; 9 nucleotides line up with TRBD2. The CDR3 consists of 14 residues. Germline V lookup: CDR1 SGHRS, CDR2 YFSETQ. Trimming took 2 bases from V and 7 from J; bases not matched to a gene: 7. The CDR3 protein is CASSFEAGGYEQYF. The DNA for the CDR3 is TGCGCCAGCAGCTTCGAAGCGGGAGGTTATGAGCAGTACTTC.

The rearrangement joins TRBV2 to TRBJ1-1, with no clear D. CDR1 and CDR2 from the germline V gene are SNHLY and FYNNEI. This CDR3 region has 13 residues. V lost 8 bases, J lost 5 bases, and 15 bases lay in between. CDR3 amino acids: CASVGVHGTEAFF. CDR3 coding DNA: TGTGCCAGCGTCGGGGTTCATGGGACTGAAGCTTTCTTT.

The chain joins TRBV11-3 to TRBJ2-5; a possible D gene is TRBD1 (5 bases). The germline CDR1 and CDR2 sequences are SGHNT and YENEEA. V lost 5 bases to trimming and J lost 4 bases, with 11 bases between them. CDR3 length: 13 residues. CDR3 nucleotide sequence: TGTGCCAGCAGCATTAGGGGTGGAGAGACCCAGTACTTC. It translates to CASSIRGGETQYF.

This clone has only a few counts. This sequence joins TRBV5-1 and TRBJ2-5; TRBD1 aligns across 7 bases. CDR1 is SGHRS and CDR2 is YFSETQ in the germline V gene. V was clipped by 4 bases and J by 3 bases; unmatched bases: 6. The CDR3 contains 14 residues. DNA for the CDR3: TGCGCCAGCAGCCCGGACAGGTCCGAAGAGACCCAGTACTTC. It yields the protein CASSPDRSEETQYF.

The CDR3 bases are TGTGCCAGCAAACGGGACAGCATGAACACTGAAGCTTTCTTT. Its protein product is CASKRDSMNTEAFF. The V gene is TRBV11-2, the J gene TRBJ1-1; TRBD1 aligns across 7 bases. The CDR3 length is 14 residues. Germline CDR1 reads SGHAT; CDR2 reads FQNNGV. Germline trimming cut 7 bases from V and 0 bases from J; bases unmatched to any gene: 5. The whole variable domain, filled in from reference TRBV11-2 and TRBJ1-1, reads EAGVAQSPRYKIIEKRQSVAFWCNPISGHATLYWYQQILGQGPKLLIQFQNNGVVDDSQLPKDRFSAERLKGVDSTLKIQPAKLEDSAVYLCASKRDSMNTEAFFGQGTRLTVV.

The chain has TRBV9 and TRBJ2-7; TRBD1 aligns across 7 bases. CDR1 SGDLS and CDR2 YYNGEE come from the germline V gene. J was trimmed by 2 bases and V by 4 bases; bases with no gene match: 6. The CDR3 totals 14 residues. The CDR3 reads CASSIRDSPYEQYF. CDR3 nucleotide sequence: TGTGCCAGCAGCATCCGGGACAGCCCCTACGAGCAGTACTTC.

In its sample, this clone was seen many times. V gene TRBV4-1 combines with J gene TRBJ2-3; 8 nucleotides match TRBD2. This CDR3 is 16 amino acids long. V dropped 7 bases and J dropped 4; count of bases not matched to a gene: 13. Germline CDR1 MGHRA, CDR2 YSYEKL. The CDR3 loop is CASKRLAGVVSDTQYF. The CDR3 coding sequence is TGCGCCAGCAAACGCCTAGCGGGTGTGGTGTCAGATACGCAGTATTTT.

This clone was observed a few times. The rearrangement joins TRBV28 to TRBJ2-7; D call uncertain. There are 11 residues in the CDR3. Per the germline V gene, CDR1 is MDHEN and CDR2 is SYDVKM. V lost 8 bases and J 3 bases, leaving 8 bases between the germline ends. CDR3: CASSTGYEQYF. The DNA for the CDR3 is TGTGCCAGCTCGACGGGCTACGAGCAGTACTTC.

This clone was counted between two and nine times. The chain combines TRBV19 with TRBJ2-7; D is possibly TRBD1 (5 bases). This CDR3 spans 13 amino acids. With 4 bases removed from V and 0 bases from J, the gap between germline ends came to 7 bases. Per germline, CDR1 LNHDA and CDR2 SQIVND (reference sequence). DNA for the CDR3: TGTGCCAGTAGTAACGGACACTCCTACGAGCAGTACTTC. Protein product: CASSNGHSYEQYF.

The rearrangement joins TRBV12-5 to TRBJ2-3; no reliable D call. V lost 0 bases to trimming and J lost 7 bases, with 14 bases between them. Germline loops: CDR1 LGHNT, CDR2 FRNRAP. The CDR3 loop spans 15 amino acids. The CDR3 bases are TGTGCTAGTGGTTTGGTATCATTAGCCTCCTATACGCAGTATTTT. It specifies CASGLVSLASYTQYF.

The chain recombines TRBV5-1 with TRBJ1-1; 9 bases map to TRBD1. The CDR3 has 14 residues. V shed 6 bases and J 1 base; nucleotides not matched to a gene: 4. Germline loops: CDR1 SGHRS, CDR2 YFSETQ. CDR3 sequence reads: CASTSGQGNTEAFF. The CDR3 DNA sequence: TGCGCCAGCACCTCGGGACAGGGGAACACTGAAGCTTTCTTT.

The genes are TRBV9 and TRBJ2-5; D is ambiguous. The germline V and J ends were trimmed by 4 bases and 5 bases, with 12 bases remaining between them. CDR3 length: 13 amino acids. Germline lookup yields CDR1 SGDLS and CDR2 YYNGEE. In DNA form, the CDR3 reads TGTGCCAGCAGCATACCCCCCGCGGAGACCCAGTACTTC. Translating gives CASSIPPAETQYF.

CDR3 DNA sequence: TGTGCCAGCAGCCTGACTAGCGGGGGGATGGAGACCCAGTACTTC. This encodes CASSLTSGGMETQYF. This chain uses TRBV28 with TRBJ2-5; 13 bases align to TRBD2. This CDR3 is built from 15 residues. V shed 6 bases and J 5 bases; nucleotides not matched to a gene: 6. Looked up from germline, CDR1 is MDHEN and CDR2 is SYDVKM.

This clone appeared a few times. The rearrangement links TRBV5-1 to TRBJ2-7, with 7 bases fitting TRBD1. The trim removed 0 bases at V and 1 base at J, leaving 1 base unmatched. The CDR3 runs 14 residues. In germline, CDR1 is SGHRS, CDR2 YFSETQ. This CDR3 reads CASSLETGSYEQYF. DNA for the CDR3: TGCGCCAGCAGCTTGGAGACAGGGTCCTACGAGCAGTACTTC. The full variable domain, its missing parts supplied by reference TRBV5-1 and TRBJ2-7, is KAGVTQTPRYLIKTRGQQVTLSCSPISGHRSVSWYQQTPGQGLQFLFEYFSETQRNKGNFPGRFSGRQFSNSRSEMNVSTLELGDSALYLCASSLETGSYEQYFGPGTRLTVT.